Below are 8 T cell receptor beta chains sequenced from a single sample in a study of T-cell reconstitution after alpha-beta-depleted transplantation in children. It was with unique molecular identifiers that the TCRbeta library was prepared. TCRdb called the PCR reads again in MiXCR, with one record for every CDR3 protein. This table holds 450,000 to 600,000 distinct CDR3 sequences, 15% to 20% found once. Source: PBMCs from the stem cell graft donor, taken from the stem cell graft. These receptors came from a human donor who donated a stem cell graft to a child with acute lymphoblastic leukemia.

This chain connects TRBV19 to TRBJ2-7, with D perhaps assigned TRBD1 or TRBD2 (6 bases each). Germline-derived CDR1 and CDR2 are LNHDA and SQIVND (reference sequence). V gave up 3 bases and J gave up 1 base, with 13 bases separating them. The CDR3 length is 15 residues. CDR3 residues: CASSIRGRMSYEQYF. As DNA, the CDR3 is TGTGCCAGTAGTATTCGGGGGCGGATGTCCTACGAGCAGTACTTC.

This clonotype turned up a few times. The rearrangement joins TRBV5-1 to TRBJ2-3; possible D gene TRBD2, 6 bases. V gave up 6 bases and J gave up 3 bases, with 17 bases separating them. Germline V lookup: CDR1 SGHRS, CDR2 YFSETQ. The CDR3 has 15 amino acids. As DNA, the CDR3 is TGCGCCAGCATAGTCGGCGGGACGTTAACAGATACGCAGTATTTT. This codes for CASIVGGTLTDTQYF.

The table lists this clonotype with a few counts. The chain links TRBV20-1 to TRBJ2-1; TRBD1 matches at 7 bases. With V trimmed by 3 bases and J by 8 bases, 13 bases remained unmatched. Germline V gives CDR1 DFQATT, CDR2 SNEGSKA (reference sequence). This CDR3 region has 15 residues. CDR3 DNA sequence: TGCAGTGCTAGCGAGGACAGGCCCCCGGTTCATGAGCAGTTCTTC. Its translation is CSASEDRPPVHEQFF.

The genes are TRBV20-1 and TRBJ2-1, with 9 nucleotides matching TRBD2. The V gene end was trimmed by 5 bases and the J gene end by 5 bases; junction bases not matched to a gene: 7. There are 14 residues in the CDR3. Germline V lookup: CDR1 DFQATT, CDR2 SNEGSKA (reference sequence). CDR3 nucleotide sequence: TGCAGTGCTCCCAAGCGGGAGGCCAACAATGAGCAGTTCTTC. Amino acid sequence: CSAPKREANNEQFF.

This clonotype has a handful of counts. The chain joins TRBV7-6 to TRBJ1-1; 7 positions agree with TRBD1. The CDR3 consists of 15 residues. V lost 4 bases to trimming and J lost 3 bases; unmatched junction nucleotides: 8. Germline CDR1 is SGHVS and CDR2 is FNYEAQ. CDR3 residues: CASSSTAGTDTEAFF. The CDR3 DNA follows: TGTGCCAGCAGCTCTACGGCTGGGACAGACACTGAAGCTTTCTTT.

This clonotype was detected only a few times. The chain employs TRBV12-3 or TRBV12-4 and TRBJ1-2; 7 bases align to TRBD1. V gave up 7 bases and J gave up 4 bases; unmatched junction bases: 9. There are 14 residues in the CDR3. This CDR3 is CASNRQGGGYGYTF. The CDR3 DNA reads TGTGCCAGCAACCGACAGGGAGGAGGCTATGGCTACACCTTC.

This clonotype was found a few times. The V call is TRBV27, the J call TRBJ1-5; D may be TRBD1 (5 bases). Germline-derived CDR1 and CDR2 are MNHEY and SMNVEV (reference sequence). The CDR3 covers 14 residues. The germline V and J ends were trimmed by 8 bases and 1 base, with 12 bases remaining between them. The CDR3 here is CASREGVSNQPQHF. CDR3 sequence (DNA): TGTGCCAGCCGGGAAGGGGTCAGCAATCAGCCCCAGCATTTT.

The chain recombines TRBV7-9 with TRBJ1-2, with 7 bases identical to TRBD1. The CDR3 is 14 amino acids. After removal of 5 bases from V and 5 bases from J, the junction contained 8 bases not matched to a gene. CDR1 and CDR2 from the germline V gene are SEHNR and FQNEAQ (reference sequence). DNA for the CDR3: TGTGCCAGCAGCCTGGGACAGCCCCTTTATGGCTACACCTTC. Amino acid sequence: CASSLGQPLYGYTF.